Listed here are 3 T cell receptor beta chains from one sample, sequenced in a study of cytomegalovirus exposure and HLA in healthy donors. Researchers ran the PCR with 60 Vbeta and 13 Jbeta primers. Libraries were prepared by immunoSEQ multiplex PCR; TCRdb keeps only in-frame clonotypes and omits some of them. The sample records about 190,000 clones, 70% to 80% being singletons. The sample was PBMCs. The receptors originated from a woman under 40 in good health and CMV-seropositive.

V and J are TRBV28 and TRBJ1-1, with D perhaps TRBD1 (6 bases). The length of the CDR3 is 14 residues. Germline CDR1 reads MDHEN; CDR2 reads SYDVKM. The V end was cut by 3 bases, the J end by 1 base, with 9 bases between. CDR3 sequence: CASSLDSTNTEAFF. In nucleotides, the CDR3 is TGTGCCAGCAGTTTGGACAGTACGAACACTGAAGCTTTCTTT.

Comment on this clone: Other DNA sequences of this sample code for an identical CDR3. This chain connects TRBV20-1 to TRBJ2-7; D is possibly TRBD2 (5 bases). CDR1 DFQATT and CDR2 SNEGSKA come from the germline V gene (reference sequence). Between the trimmed V and J ends, which lost 3 bases and 4 bases, there was a span of 7 bases. The CDR3 loop spans 11 amino acids. The CDR3 region is CSARRVYEQYF. The CDR3 nucleotides are TGCAGTGCTAGGCGGGTATACGAGCAGTACTTC.

The V call is TRBV28, the J call TRBJ1-5, with D uncertain. The V gene lost 6 bases and the J gene lost 1 base, with 13 bases spanning the gap. The CDR3 totals 15 residues. Germline values: CDR1 MDHEN, CDR2 SYDVKM. CDR3: CASRGPGLSNQPQHF. In nucleotides, the CDR3 is TGTGCCAGCAGAGGGCCAGGACTGAGCAATCAGCCCCAGCATTTT. Using reference TRBV28 and TRBJ1-5 for the parts outside the CDR3, the full variable domain is DVKVTQSSRYLVKRTGEKVFLECVQDMDHENMFWYRQDPGLGLRLIYFSYDVKMKEKGDIPEGYSVSREKKERFSLILESASTNQTSMYLCASRGPGLSNQPQHFGDGTRLSIL.